The sequence of this TCR beta chain was determined in a study of blood T cell repertoires in COVID-19. Looking at the study overall: Some COVID-19 samples were acute and others convalescent; all came from the United States, Italy and Spain.

Authors' methods: Using reference gene primer amplification, nucleated cell counts were estimated. Repertoires were generated with immunoSEQ multiplex PCR, while TCRdb's copy carries only in-frame clones and drops some. D and trimming were read from the DNA, whereas the V and J calls and clone size are those reported in that table. The table has 310,000 or so clones, around 86% seen once. The CDR3 runs to 14 residues. V trimming: 6 bases; J trimming: 4 bases; junction bases outside the gene matches: 7. Per the germline V gene, CDR1 is MDHEN and CDR2 is SYDVKM. This chain links TRBV28 with TRBJ1-1, with 8 bases fitting TRBD1. The sample taken for sequencing was peripheral blood. The source is a woman between 45 and 65 years old with acute or convalescent COVID-19. In nucleotides, the CDR3 is TGTGCCAGCAGGTCACAGGGGGTGGGCACTGAAGCTTTCTTT. It yields the protein CASRSQGVGTEAFF. Variable domain in full (rest from reference TRBV28 and TRBJ1-1): DVKVTQSSRYLVKRTGEKVFLECVQDMDHENMFWYRQDPGLGLRLIYFSYDVKMKEKGDIPEGYSVSREKKERFSLILESASTNQTSMYLCASRSQGVGTEAFFGQGTRLTVV.